This T cell receptor (beta chain) was sequenced in a study of shared clonotypes between healthy human individuals. Study in general: Donor ages ranged 18 to 49 years: a couple of women, a few men. Whole-study results and caveats: All-four-donor shared clonotypes had higher generation probabilities than non-shared clonotypes did. Approximately 5% was the fraction of naive CD4 clonotypes found shared across four donors. The small donor group covered limited genetic and exposure diversity.

The assay was immunoSEQ multiplex PCR, and TCRdb's table has in-frame clones only and misses some. Seen here are about 1.1 million clones, roughly 74% observed once, and the top ten hold 0.6% to 0.75%. The CDR3 spans 17 residues. CDR1 is ENHRY, CDR2 SYGVKD, per germline. Trimming stripped 0 bases from V and 2 bases from J, with 17 bases between. In regard to this clone: Its antigen is as yet unknown.

This chain uses TRBV10-3 with TRBJ2-7, with D tentatively TRBD2 (6 bases). The TCR comes from a man younger than 30 in good health. Some clones in this sample may be carry-over from other donors' samples. The sample taken for sequencing was memory CD4+ T cells from PBMCs. Indicated subset: CD45RA-negative fraction. The CDR3 bases are TGTGCCATCAGTGAGTCGAAAGGGACTCCGGGTGCCTACGAGCAGTACTTC. Protein sequence: CAISESKGTPGAYEQYF.